One and the same sample provided the 10 T cell receptor beta chains below, sequenced in a study of control samples from healthy donors and cancer patients. Sequencing was performed with immunoSEQ multiplex PCR; in TCRdb, only in-frame clones are kept and a portion is missing. This sample yields about 170,000 clones, of which roughly 93% are seen a single time; approximately 4% belongs to the top ten. Specimen: blood. The receptors come from an older woman in good health.

The genes are TRBV13 and TRBJ2-7, with D perhaps TRBD1 (6 bases). Looked up from germline, CDR1 is PRHDT and CDR2 is FYEKMQ (reference sequence). The CDR3 is 13 amino acids. Trimming removed 4 bases from V and 0 bases from J, with 7 bases in between. CDR3 coding DNA: TGTGCCAGCAGCTGGGACAACTCCTACGAGCAGTACTTC. Its protein is CASSWDNSYEQYF.

This rearrangement joins TRBV6-5 to TRBJ1-1; 10 positions agree with TRBD1. V gave up 5 bases and J gave up 6 bases; unmatched junction bases: 9. Germline CDR1 and CDR2: MNHEY and SVGAGI. The CDR3 has 15 amino acids. CDR3 DNA: TGTGCCAGCAGTCCTGACAGGGGGCGGTTGGCTGAAGCTTTCTTT. As protein: CASSPDRGRLAEAFF.

The genes are TRBV5-4 and TRBJ1-6; D gene unclear. The V and J ends lost 5 bases and 5 bases respectively, with 5 bases between them. The CDR3 spans 12 residues. Germline assignment: CDR1 SGHNT and CDR2 YYREEE (reference sequence). The CDR3: CASRQDNSPLHF. CDR3 nucleotide sequence: TGTGCCAGCAGGCAAGATAATTCACCCCTCCACTTT.

The V gene is TRBV5-4, the J gene TRBJ2-3; 8 nucleotides line up with TRBD2. There are 14 residues in the CDR3. Germline CDR1 SGHNT, CDR2 YYREEE (reference sequence). With 3 bases clipped from V and 4 bases from J, the junction kept 4 bases outside the gene matches. Here the CDR3 reads CASSSAGGADTQYF. The CDR3 DNA sequence: TGTGCCAGCAGCTCGGCGGGGGGCGCAGATACGCAGTATTTT.

This chain links TRBV7-2 with TRBJ1-1; TRBD1 agrees at 9 bases. CDR3 size: 15 residues. The V segment lost 4 bases and the J segment 6 bases; nucleotides outside the gene matches: 9. The germline V gene has CDR1 SGHTA and CDR2 FQGNSA. CDR3 in DNA: TGTGCCAGCAGCTCCATAGGACAGGGGAAGCCTGAAGCTTTCTTT. Its translation is CASSSIGQGKPEAFF.

The CDR3 is CASSFYREGDGYTF. CDR3 DNA sequence: TGTGCCAGCAGCTTTTACAGGGAGGGCGATGGCTACACCTTC. The chain uses TRBV7-2 and TRBJ1-2, with D possibly TRBD1 on 6 matching bases. Germline values: CDR1 SGHTA, CDR2 FQGNSA. The ends were cut back, 3 bases at V and 6 bases at J, with 14 bases in the middle. The CDR3 loop spans 14 amino acids. The variable domain in full, completed from reference TRBV7-2 and TRBJ1-2, reads GAGVSQSPSNKVTEKGKDVELRCDPISGHTALYWYRQSLGQGLEFLIYFQGNSAPDKSGLPSDRFSAERTGGSVSTLTIQRTQQEDSAVYLCASSFYREGDGYTFGSGTRLTVV.

The J gene is TRBJ2-3, the V gene TRBV6-2 or TRBV6-3; 14 bases map to TRBD2. This CDR3 contains 20 residues. After removal of 4 bases from V and 3 bases from J, the junction contained 15 bases not matched to a gene. The germline V gene encodes CDR1 MNHEY and CDR2 SVGEGT. CDR3 nucleotides: TGTGCCAGCAGTTCCCGTTTTCGACTAGCGGGGGGGCTTAAAACAGATACGCAGTATTTT. Translated, it gives CASSSRFRLAGGLKTDTQYF.

A word on this clone: Other DNA sequences of this sample code for an identical CDR3. The chain is built from TRBV18 and TRBJ1-2; D might be TRBD1 (5 bases). V lost 2 bases and J 3 bases, leaving 7 bases between the germline ends. The CDR3 has 13 amino acids. CDR1 is KGHSH, CDR2 LQKENI, per germline. As DNA, the CDR3 is TGTGCCAGCTCACCAGGAGGGGACTATGGCTACACCTTC. Protein product: CASSPGGDYGYTF.

The chain has TRBV7-9 and TRBJ1-2; tentatively, D is TRBD1 (5 bases). Trimming shortened V by 6 bases and J by 3 bases, and 11 bases separated the two germline ends. The V gene's germline CDR1 is SEHNR and CDR2 FQNEAQ (reference sequence). This CDR3 comprises 13 residues. The CDR3 loop reads CASSKGLDYGYTF. The CDR3 region has the DNA TGTGCCAGCAGTAAGGGGCTAGACTATGGCTACACCTTC.

The rearrangement links TRBV14 to TRBJ1-5; 10 nucleotides line up with TRBD1. Unmatched junction bases numbered 11, after V lost 3 bases and J lost 6 bases. Germline V lookup: CDR1 SGHDN, CDR2 FVKESK. The CDR3 consists of 17 residues. In DNA, the CDR3 is TGTGCCAGCAGCCATGATAAGGGCCGGGACAGGGGTCAGCCCCAGCATTTT. This codes for CASSHDKGRDRGQPQHF.